Sequencing of this T cell receptor (beta chain) was carried out in a study of human T cells and chemical hapten exposure. TCRdb called the RACE reads again in MiXCR, with one record for every CDR3 protein. The sample has a few hundred thousand distinct CDR3 sequences; about 6% are singletons. The time point is: patch test 2, 6 weeks after DPC sensitization. Treatment described: therapeutic diphenylcyclopropenone sensitization with weekly scalp DPC. V trimming: 2 bases; J trimming: 5 bases; junction bases outside the gene matches: 8. Germline CDR1 reads MNHNS; CDR2 reads SASEGT. CDR3 length: 16 residues. This clonotype was counted ten times or more.

Here the sequenced sample was whole blood, taken in connection with sensitization to the hapten diphenylcyclopropenone (DPC). This clonotype was obtained from a woman aged 18-29 years with alopecia areata. Some clones in this sample may be carry-over from other donors' samples. The rearrangement links TRBV6-1 to TRBJ1-5; TRBD1 matches 8 bases. CDR3 amino acids: CASSEPYAGGDQPQHF. The CDR3 bases are TGTGCCAGCAGTGAACCCTACGCAGGGGGCGATCAGCCCCAGCATTTT.